The clone carrying this T cell receptor (beta chain) was recorded only once. What it binds is not known. The data belong to a study of cytomegalovirus exposure and HLA in healthy donors. Study at large: Earlier findings included roughly 120 million unique TCR beta sequences obtained from 150 million to 200 million T cells. Study outcomes and limitations: In a later analysis, TCR association rates varied by HLA locus: DRB1 most, HLA-C fewest. Most subjects' HLA-A and HLA-B alleles were reportedly predicted from TCR beta sequences. Listed as cytomegalovirus-associated were 164 TCR beta chains.

The CDR3 spans 14 residues. V lost 6 bases, J lost 2 bases, and 13 bases lay in between. Per germline, CDR1 MNHNS and CDR2 SASEGT. PCR was performed using 60 Vbeta and 13 Jbeta primers. Produced via immunoSEQ multiplex PCR; TCRdb's table is partial and in-frame only. The sample yields approximately 100,000 clones, approximately 80% seen once. The chain uses TRBV6-1 and TRBJ2-5, with D possibly matching TRBD2 (6 bases). The source of this sequence is a man aged 35-49 years in good health and CMV-seropositive. The sequencing input was PBMCs. The CDR3 sequence is CASSRGVEQETQYF. The CDR3, as DNA: TGTGCCAGCAGCCGCGGGGTTGAACAAGAGACCCAGTACTTC.